This T cell receptor beta chain was sequenced during a study of shared clonotypes between healthy human individuals. The wider study: Three plates were used per donor for CD4 naive, three for CD4 memory, two for CD8 naive and one for CD8 memory.

Comments on this clone: No antigen is known for it.

Profiled with immunoSEQ multiplex PCR; TCRdb holds only in-frame clones, not every one. Here the sample spans approximately 2,000,000 clones, 85% to 95% being singletons. The ends were cut back, 0 bases at V and 6 bases at J, with 5 bases in the middle. The CDR3 length is 12 residues. CDR1 SGHAT and CDR2 FQDESV come from the germline V gene (reference sequence). In the CD4+ fraction, cells were divided into CD45RA+ naive and CD45RA-negative memory subsets. Whole-study results and caveats: Naive subsets usually exceeded memory subsets in estimated richness. Shared clonotypes: roughly 5% naive CD4, 3% to 3.5% naive CD8, roughly 2.4% memory CD4, 0.4% memory CD8.

V is TRBV11-1 and J is TRBJ1-1; D remains unclear. The sequence derives from a man aged 18 to 29 in good health. Some clones in this sample may be carry-over from other donors' samples. The sequenced material came from naive CD4+ T cells from PBMCs. As to subset: CD45RA+ positively selected. CDR3 in DNA: TGTGCCAGCAGCTTAGCAGTGTCTGAAGCTTTCTTT. This sequence encodes CASSLAVSEAFF.